Sequencing of this T cell receptor beta chain was carried out in a study of CD8 T cells in Susac syndrome. With random hexamers, 0.5 to 1 ug RNA was reverse transcribed. TCRdb re-derived calls from the immunoSEQ multiplex PCR reads in MiXCR, one entry per CDR3 protein. Among 200,000 to 300,000 distinct CDR3 sequences listed, about 93% were seen once. From blood CD8+ and CD4+ T cells, the TCR beta chain was sequenced. TEMRA cells were enriched by FACS, while CD8+ and CD4+ T cells were obtained through a negative isolation that was performed magnetically. This CDR3 contains 13 residues. The ends lost 7 bases at V and 7 bases at J; junction bases unmatched: 6. Germline assignment: CDR1 ENHRY and CDR2 SYGVKD.

The TCR comes from a human donor with multiple sclerosis. Source material: CD4+ T cells from PBMCs. The J gene is TRBJ2-2, the V gene TRBV10-3; 7 positions match TRBD1. For the CDR3, the DNA is TGTGCCATCAAGGGGGCCAGTCTCGGGGAGCTGTTTTTT. Translated: CAIKGASLGELFF.